This T cell receptor (beta chain) stems from a study of cytomegalovirus exposure and HLA in healthy donors. Study-level information: Roughly 179 million T cells yielded 90 million to 130 million unique TCR beta sequences, as an earlier analysis found. Regarding the study as a whole: Published work reported that the classifier diagnosed cytomegalovirus status with high specificity and sensitivity. It was only CMV serostatus that was available as immune exposure information. In a later analysis, TCR beta V- and J-gene trimming showed a link to a missense DCLRE1C variant.

As regards this clone: Its antigen is not known.

The PCR made use of 60 Vbeta and 13 Jbeta primers. Profiling relied on immunoSEQ multiplex PCR, and the TCRdb table lists in-frame clones only, not all of them. Of more than 200,000 clones in the sample, around 80% were seen once. The CDR3 has 11 amino acids. Per the germline V gene, CDR1 is MDHEN and CDR2 is SYDVKM. The germline V and J ends were trimmed by 2 bases and 5 bases, with 4 bases remaining between them. V usage is TRBV28 and J usage is TRBJ2-7, with no clear D. Sequencing was done on a sample of PBMCs. The receptor's source is a man aged 40-55 years in good health and CMV-seronegative. CDR3 nucleotide sequence: TGTGCCAGCAGTTTACGGGACGAGCAGTACTTC. Translating it yields CASSLRDEQYF. Looking up the rest from reference TRBV28 and TRBJ2-7 gives the full variable domain: DVKVTQSSRYLVKRTGEKVFLECVQDMDHENMFWYRQDPGLGLRLIYFSYDVKMKEKGDIPEGYSVSREKKERFSLILESASTNQTSMYLCASSLRDEQYFGPGTRLTVT.